This note documents a single TCR beta chain sequence. The assay was immunoSEQ multiplex PCR, and TCRdb's table has in-frame clones only and misses some. The sample gives tens of thousands of clones, about 89% of which show up once; 0.85% to 1.3% is in the top ten. The sample comes from a study of blood T cell repertoires in COVID-19. Study-level information: Sites across the United States, Italy and Spain contributed samples from acute and convalescent COVID-19. T cells, B-cell-depleted T cells, or PBMCs supplied cDNA or gDNA.

Material: peripheral blood. This TCR derives from a human donor in a cohort sampled during active COVID-19.

CDR3 sequence: CASSLTGEGEKLFF. The CDR3 nucleotides read TGTGCCAGCAGTTTGACAGGGGAGGGGGAAAAACTGTTTTTT. V gene TRBV27 combines with J gene TRBJ1-4, with 8 bases lining up with TRBD1. Germline trimming cut 3 bases from V and 8 bases from J; bases unmatched to any gene: 5. There are 14 residues in the CDR3. Germline V gene lookup returns CDR1 MNHEY and CDR2 SMNVEV (reference sequence).